Sequencing of this T cell receptor beta chain was carried out in a study of regulatory T cells in long-lasting Graves disease. Study-level findings and limits: TRBV28 was favored in persistent disease, as were TRBJ1-2 and TRBJ2-5. Those with persistent Graves' had less TCR diversity than newly diagnosed patients.

The junction had 10 bases not matched to a gene; V was cut back by 3 bases and J by 5 bases. Germline CDR1 reads LGHNA; CDR2 reads YSLEER. This CDR3 is built from 16 residues. In building TCR beta libraries, iRepertoire HTBI primers were used together with Arm-PCR of CDR3 regions. A single record per CDR3 protein comes from TCRdb applying MiXCR to the multiplex PCR reads. Counted here are roughly 430,000 distinct CDR3 sequences, around 17% occurring once; the ten biggest clones make up about 11%. This clonotype was seen repeatedly, ten times or more. Its target is not known. Specified time point: newly diagnosed GD, antithyroid drugs for less than 3 months. TCR sequences were obtained from RNA taken from PBMCs. These data were also reused for a study on T cells in Graves' hyperthyroidism and ophthalmopathy. That source reports: Expanded thyroid clonotypes (above 0.001) were mostly also found in blood.

The sequencing here drew on peripheral blood mononuclear cells (PBMCs), taken at new diagnosis, from a patient treated with antithyroid drugs. The chain links TRBV4-3 to TRBJ2-5; the match to TRBD2 covers 9 bases. This receptor was identified in a woman aged 25-40 years with Graves disease. The CDR3 region is CASSHPAREGGETQYF. The CDR3 region has the DNA TGCGCCAGCAGCCACCCAGCGCGGGAGGGGGGGGAGACCCAGTACTTC.